What follows are 12 T cell receptor beta chains derived from one specimen sequenced in a study of blood T cell repertoires in COVID-19. The protocol was immunoSEQ multiplex PCR, while the TCRdb copy is restricted to in-frame clones and leaves out a portion. The sample includes more than 300,000 clones, 87% of them seen just once. The sequencing input was peripheral blood. Receptors originate from a woman between 45 and 60 years old with COVID-19, enrolled during active disease.

The gene calls are TRBV9 and TRBJ1-4; D uncertain. Germline V gene lookup returns CDR1 SGDLS and CDR2 YYNGEE. The V gene lost 4 bases and the J gene lost 7 bases, with 11 bases spanning the gap. The CDR3 runs 13 residues. In DNA, the CDR3 is TGTGCCAGCAGCCTCCTCCCGGGTGAAAAACTGTTTTTT. Translation: CASSLLPGEKLFF.

This chain joins TRBV6-5 and TRBJ2-7; no definite D call. From germline, CDR1 is MNHEY and CDR2 SVGAGI. The CDR3 has 14 amino acids. V lost 3 bases and J lost 1, with 10 bases in between. The CDR3 nucleotides read TGTGCCAGCAGTTATAGCAGCGTATCCTACGAGCAGTACTTC. Encoded protein: CASSYSSVSYEQYF.

This rearrangement joins TRBV18 to TRBJ2-1; 7 bases align to TRBD1. The CDR3 is 16 residues long. V was clipped by 0 bases and J by 7 bases; unmatched bases: 9. Germline V gene lookup returns CDR1 KGHSH and CDR2 LQKENI. In DNA form, the CDR3 reads TGTGCCAGCTCACCACCGGCAGAGGGGGCGTGGAATGAGCAGTTCTTC. This codes for CASSPPAEGAWNEQFF.

This clone was observed a single time. The CDR3 bases are TGTGCCAGCAGCTTACTAGCGGGAGTGCAGTTCTTC. Translating gives CASSLLAGVQFF. The chain carries TRBV11-3 and TRBJ2-1; 10 nucleotides agree with TRBD2. The J segment lost 12 bases and the V segment lost 2 bases, leaving 1 base of the junction unmatched. The CDR3 covers 12 residues. CDR1 and CDR2 from the germline V gene are SGHNT and YENEEA.

A single count supports this clone. The genes are TRBV7-3 and TRBJ2-2; D remains unclear. Germline lookup yields CDR1 SGHTA and CDR2 FQGTGA. V lost 2 bases and J 2 bases, leaving 9 bases between the germline ends. The length of the CDR3 is 15 residues. The CDR3 is CASSLVPHNTGELFF. The CDR3 region has the DNA TGTGCCAGCAGCTTAGTTCCACATAACACCGGGGAGCTGTTTTTT.

The chain couples TRBV7-9 to TRBJ2-2; no firm D call. This CDR3 region has 15 residues. The germline CDR1 and CDR2 sequences are SEHNR and FQNEAQ (reference sequence). V lost 6 bases and J 3 bases, leaving 14 bases between the germline ends. CDR3 DNA: TGTGCCAGCAGTAAGGCCGGTCAGGACACCGGGGAGCTGTTTTTT. Translation gives CASSKAGQDTGELFF.

A single count supports this clone. The chain links TRBV5-6 to TRBJ2-7, with 8 bases aligning to TRBD1. The CDR3 spans 16 residues. CDR1 and CDR2 (germline): SGHDT, YYEEEE. V shed 0 bases, J shed 0 bases, and the junction held 5 bases outside the gene matches. The CDR3 spells CASSLAGQGRSYEQYF. The DNA of the CDR3 is TGTGCCAGCAGCTTGGCCGGACAGGGCCGCTCCTACGAGCAGTACTTC.

The sample holds one count of this clone. This chain uses TRBV11-2 with TRBJ2-3, with 7 bases lining up with TRBD1. This CDR3 contains 15 residues. With 5 bases clipped from V and 4 bases from J, the junction kept 9 bases outside the gene matches. Germline assignment: CDR1 SGHAT and CDR2 FQNNGV. Here the CDR3 reads CASSAYRGGADTQYF. The CDR3, as DNA: TGTGCCAGCAGCGCCTACAGGGGCGGAGCAGATACGCAGTATTTT.

The DNA for the CDR3 is TGTGCCAGCAGCATTGGACATACTTATGGCTACACCTTC. Its protein is CASSIGHTYGYTF. The chain combines TRBV5-4 with TRBJ1-2; maybe TRBD1 (5 bases). The germline V gene has CDR1 SGHNT and CDR2 YYREEE (reference sequence). The CDR3 contains 13 residues. With 4 bases removed from V and 5 bases from J, the gap between germline ends came to 12 bases.

This chain joins TRBV3-1 (or the pseudogene TRBV3-2) and TRBJ2-7; weak D call: TRBD1 (6 bases). Germline V CDR1 and CDR2: LGHDT, YNNKEL (reference sequence). Trimming stripped 3 bases from V and 2 bases from J, with 17 bases between. The CDR3 covers 16 residues. CDR3 loop: CASSHRTGLFTYEQYF. DNA of the CDR3: TGTGCCAGCAGCCATAGAACAGGGTTATTCACCTACGAGCAGTACTTC.

This clone was picked up one time. This sequence joins TRBV7-9 and TRBJ2-2, with 7 bases identical to TRBD1. V lost 5 bases to trimming and J lost 6 bases; unmatched junction nucleotides: 0. Germline V gene sequence: CDR1 SEHNR, CDR2 FQNEAQ (reference sequence). This CDR3 is built from 12 residues. The CDR3 sequence: CASSQGAGELFF. For the CDR3, the DNA is TGTGCCAGCAGCCAGGGGGCCGGGGAGCTGTTTTTT.

The J gene is TRBJ2-6, the V gene TRBV7-8; 14 bases align to TRBD2. The CDR3 has 21 residues. CDR1 is SGHVS, CDR2 FQNEAQ, per germline. Unmatched junction bases numbered 11, after V lost 3 bases and J lost 1 base. The CDR3, as DNA: TGTGCCAGCAGCTTCGCCCGACTAGCGGGAGGGAGGGGGTCTGGGGCCAACGTCCTGACTTTC. Translation gives CASSFARLAGGRGSGANVLTF.